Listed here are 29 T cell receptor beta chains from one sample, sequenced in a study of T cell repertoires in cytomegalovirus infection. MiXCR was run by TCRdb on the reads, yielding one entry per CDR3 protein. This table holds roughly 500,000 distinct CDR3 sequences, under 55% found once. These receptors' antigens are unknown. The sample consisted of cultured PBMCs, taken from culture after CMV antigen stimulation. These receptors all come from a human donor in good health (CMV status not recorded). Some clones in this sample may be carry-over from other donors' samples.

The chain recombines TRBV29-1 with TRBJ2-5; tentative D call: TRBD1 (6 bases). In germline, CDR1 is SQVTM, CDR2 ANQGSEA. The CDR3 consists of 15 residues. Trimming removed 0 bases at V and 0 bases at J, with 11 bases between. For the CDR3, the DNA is TGCAGCGTTGAAGATCTGGGGGACAACCAAGAGACCCAGTACTTC. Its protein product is CSVEDLGDNQETQYF.

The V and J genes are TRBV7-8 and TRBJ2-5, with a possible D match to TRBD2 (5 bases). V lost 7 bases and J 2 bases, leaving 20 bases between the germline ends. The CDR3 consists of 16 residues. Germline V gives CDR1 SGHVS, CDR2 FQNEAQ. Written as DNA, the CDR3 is TGTGCCAGCATCCCCAATCGGGGTGGAGGACAAGAGACCCAGTACTTC. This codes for CASIPNRGGGQETQYF.

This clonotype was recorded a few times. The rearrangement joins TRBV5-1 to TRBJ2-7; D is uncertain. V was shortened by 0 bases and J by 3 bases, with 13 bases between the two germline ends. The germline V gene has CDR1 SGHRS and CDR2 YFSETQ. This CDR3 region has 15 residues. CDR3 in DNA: TGCGCCAGCAGCTTGGAGGGCGCAGGCTACTACGAGCAGTACTTC. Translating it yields CASSLEGAGYYEQYF.

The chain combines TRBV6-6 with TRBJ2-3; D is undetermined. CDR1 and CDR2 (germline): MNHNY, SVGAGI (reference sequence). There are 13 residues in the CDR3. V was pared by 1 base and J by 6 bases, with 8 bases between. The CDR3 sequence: CASSYFGRDTQYF. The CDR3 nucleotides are TGTGCCAGCAGTTACTTCGGACGGGATACGCAGTATTTT.

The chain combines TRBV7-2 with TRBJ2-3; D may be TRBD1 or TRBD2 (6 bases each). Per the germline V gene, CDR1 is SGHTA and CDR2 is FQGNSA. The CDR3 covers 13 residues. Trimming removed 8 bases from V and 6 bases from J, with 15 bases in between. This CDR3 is CASEGGWWDTQYF. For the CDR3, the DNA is TGTGCCAGCGAGGGGGGTTGGTGGGATACGCAGTATTTT. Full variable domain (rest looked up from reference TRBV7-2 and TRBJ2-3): GAGVSQSPSNKVTEKGKDVELRCDPISGHTALYWYRQSLGQGLEFLIYFQGNSAPDKSGLPSDRFSAERTGGSVSTLTIQRTQQEDSAVYLCASEGGWWDTQYFGPGTRLTVL.

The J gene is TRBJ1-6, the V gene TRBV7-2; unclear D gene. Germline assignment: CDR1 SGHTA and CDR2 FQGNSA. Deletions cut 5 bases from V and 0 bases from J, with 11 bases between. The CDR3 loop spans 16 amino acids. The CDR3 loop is CASSPASNSYNSPLHF. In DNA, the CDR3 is TGTGCCAGCAGCCCCGCCTCAAACTCCTATAATTCACCCCTCCACTTT.

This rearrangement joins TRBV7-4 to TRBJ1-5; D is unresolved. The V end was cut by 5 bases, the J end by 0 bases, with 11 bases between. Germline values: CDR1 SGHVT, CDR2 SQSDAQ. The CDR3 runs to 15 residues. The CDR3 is CASSPPGYSNQPQHF. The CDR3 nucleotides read TGTGCCAGCAGCCCTCCCGGGTATAGCAATCAGCCCCAGCATTTT.

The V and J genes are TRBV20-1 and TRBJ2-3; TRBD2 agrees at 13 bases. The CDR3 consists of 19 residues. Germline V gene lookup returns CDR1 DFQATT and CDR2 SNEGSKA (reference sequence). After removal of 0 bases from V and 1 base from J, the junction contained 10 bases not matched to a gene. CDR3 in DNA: TGCAGTGCTAGAGATCCTGGACTAGCGGGGGAGTATCGCACAGATACGCAGTATTTT. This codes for CSARDPGLAGEYRTDTQYF.

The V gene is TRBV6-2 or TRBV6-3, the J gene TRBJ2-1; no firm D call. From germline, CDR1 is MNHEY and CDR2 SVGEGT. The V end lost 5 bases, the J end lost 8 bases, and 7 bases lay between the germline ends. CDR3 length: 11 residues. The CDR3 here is CASSNLHEQFF. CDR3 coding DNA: TGTGCCAGCAGTAATCTCCATGAGCAGTTCTTC.

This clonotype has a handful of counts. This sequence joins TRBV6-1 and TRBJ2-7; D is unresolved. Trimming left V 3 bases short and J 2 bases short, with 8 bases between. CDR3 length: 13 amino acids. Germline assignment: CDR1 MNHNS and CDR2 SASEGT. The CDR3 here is CASSDPTAYEQYF. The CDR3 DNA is TGTGCCAGCAGTGACCCCACCGCCTACGAGCAGTACTTC.

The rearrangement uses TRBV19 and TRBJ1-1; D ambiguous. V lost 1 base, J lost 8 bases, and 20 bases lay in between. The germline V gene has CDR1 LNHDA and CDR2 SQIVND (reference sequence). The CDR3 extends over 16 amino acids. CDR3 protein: CASSIGAAGSLHEAFF. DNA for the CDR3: TGTGCCAGTAGTATAGGGGCGGCAGGTTCTCTTCACGAAGCTTTCTTT.

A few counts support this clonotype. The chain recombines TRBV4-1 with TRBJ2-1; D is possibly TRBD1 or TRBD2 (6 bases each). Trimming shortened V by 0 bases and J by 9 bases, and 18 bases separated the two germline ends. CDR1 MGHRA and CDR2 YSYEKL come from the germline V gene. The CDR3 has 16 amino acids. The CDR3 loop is CASSQDGVVGGGEQFF. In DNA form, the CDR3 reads TGCGCCAGCAGCCAAGATGGGGTAGTCGGAGGGGGTGAGCAGTTCTTC.

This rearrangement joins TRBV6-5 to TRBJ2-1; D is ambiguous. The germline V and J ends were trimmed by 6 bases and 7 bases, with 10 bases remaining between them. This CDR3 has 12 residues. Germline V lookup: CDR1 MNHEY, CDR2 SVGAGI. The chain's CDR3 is CASSSVGNEQFF. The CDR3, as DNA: TGTGCCAGCAGCTCCGTGGGGAATGAGCAGTTCTTC.

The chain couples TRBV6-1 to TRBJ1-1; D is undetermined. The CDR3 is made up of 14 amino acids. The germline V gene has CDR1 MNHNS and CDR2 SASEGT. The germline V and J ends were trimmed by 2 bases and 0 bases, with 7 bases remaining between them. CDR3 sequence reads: CASSERSMNTEAFF. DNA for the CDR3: TGTGCCAGCAGTGAACGAAGCATGAACACTGAAGCTTTCTTT.

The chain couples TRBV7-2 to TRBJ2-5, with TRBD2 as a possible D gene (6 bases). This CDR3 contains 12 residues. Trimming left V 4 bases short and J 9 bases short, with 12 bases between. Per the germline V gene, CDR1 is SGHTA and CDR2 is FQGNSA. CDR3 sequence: CASSSLGGAQYF. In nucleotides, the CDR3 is TGTGCCAGCAGCTCCCTGGGGGGAGCCCAGTACTTC.

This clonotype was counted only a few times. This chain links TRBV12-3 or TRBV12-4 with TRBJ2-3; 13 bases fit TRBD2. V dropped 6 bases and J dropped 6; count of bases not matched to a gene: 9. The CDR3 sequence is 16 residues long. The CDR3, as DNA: TGTGCCAGCAGGGCGGGACTAGCGGGGTCTACGGATACGCAGTATTTT. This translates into CASRAGLAGSTDTQYF.

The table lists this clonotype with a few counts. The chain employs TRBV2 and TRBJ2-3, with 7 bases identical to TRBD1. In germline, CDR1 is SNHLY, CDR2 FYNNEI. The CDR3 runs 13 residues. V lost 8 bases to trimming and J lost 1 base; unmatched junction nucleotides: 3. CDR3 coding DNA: TGTGCCAGCCGGGACAGCGGCACAGATACGCAGTATTTT. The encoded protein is CASRDSGTDTQYF.

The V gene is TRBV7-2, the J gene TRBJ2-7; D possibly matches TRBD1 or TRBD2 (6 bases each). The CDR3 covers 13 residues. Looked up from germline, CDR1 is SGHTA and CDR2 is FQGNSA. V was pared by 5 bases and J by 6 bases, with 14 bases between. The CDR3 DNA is TGTGCCAGCAGCCAAGAACAGGGAGGCGAGCAGTACTTC. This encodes CASSQEQGGEQYF.

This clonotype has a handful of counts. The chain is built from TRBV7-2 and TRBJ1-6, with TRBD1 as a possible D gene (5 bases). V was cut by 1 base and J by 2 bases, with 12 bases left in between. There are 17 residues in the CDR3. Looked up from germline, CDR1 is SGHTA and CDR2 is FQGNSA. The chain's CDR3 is CASSLVGGSAYNSPLHF. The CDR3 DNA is TGTGCCAGCAGCTTAGTGGGGGGAAGCGCCTATAATTCACCCCTCCACTTT.

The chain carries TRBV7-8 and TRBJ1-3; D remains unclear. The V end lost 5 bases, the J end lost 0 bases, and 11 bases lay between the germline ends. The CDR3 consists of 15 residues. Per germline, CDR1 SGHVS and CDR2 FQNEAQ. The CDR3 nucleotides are TGTGCCAGCAGCCCCCGACCTATCTCTGGAAACACCATATATTTT. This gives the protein CASSPRPISGNTIYF.

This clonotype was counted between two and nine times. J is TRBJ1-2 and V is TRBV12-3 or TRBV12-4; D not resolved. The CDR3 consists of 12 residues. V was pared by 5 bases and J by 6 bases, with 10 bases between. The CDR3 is CASSVGPDGYTF. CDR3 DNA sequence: TGTGCCAGCAGTGTCGGCCCGGATGGCTACACCTTC.

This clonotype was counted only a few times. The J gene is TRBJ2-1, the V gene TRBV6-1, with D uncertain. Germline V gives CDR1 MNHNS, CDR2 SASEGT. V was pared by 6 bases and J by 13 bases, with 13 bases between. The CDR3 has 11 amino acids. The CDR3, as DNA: TGTGCCAGCAGAGACGTTAGTTACCAGTTCTTC. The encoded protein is CASRDVSYQFF.

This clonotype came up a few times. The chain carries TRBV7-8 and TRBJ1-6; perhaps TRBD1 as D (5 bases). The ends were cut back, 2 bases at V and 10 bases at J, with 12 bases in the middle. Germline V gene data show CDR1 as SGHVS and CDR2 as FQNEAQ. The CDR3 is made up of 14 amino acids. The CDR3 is CASSLQGSDSPLHF. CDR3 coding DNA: TGTGCCAGCAGCTTACAGGGATCCGACTCACCCCTCCACTTT.

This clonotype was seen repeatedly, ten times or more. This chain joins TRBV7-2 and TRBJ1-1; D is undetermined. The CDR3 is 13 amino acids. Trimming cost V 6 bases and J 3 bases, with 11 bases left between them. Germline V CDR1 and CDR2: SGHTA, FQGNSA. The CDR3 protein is CASRRRGDTEAFF. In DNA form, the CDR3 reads TGTGCCAGCAGACGCCGGGGTGACACTGAAGCTTTCTTT.

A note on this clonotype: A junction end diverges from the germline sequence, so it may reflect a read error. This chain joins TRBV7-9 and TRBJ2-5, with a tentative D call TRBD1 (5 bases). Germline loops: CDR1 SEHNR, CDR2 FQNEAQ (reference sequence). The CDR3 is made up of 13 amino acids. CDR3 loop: CANSLTGRETQYF. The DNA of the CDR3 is TGTGCCAACAGCTTAACAGGAAGGGAGACCCAGTACTTC.

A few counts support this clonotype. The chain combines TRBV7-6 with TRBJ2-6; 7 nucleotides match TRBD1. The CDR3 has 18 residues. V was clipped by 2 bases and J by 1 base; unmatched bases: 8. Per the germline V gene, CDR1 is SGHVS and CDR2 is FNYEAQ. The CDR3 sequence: CASSLNRGSRSGANVLTF. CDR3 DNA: TGTGCCAGCAGCTTAAACAGGGGCTCTAGGTCTGGGGCCAACGTCCTGACTTTC.

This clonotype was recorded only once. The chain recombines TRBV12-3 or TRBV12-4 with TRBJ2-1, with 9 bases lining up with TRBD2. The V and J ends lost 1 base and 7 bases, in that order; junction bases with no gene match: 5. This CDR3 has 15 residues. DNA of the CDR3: TGTGCCAGCAGTTTAGTTCTAGCGGGATCAAATGAGCAGTTCTTC. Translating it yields CASSLVLAGSNEQFF.

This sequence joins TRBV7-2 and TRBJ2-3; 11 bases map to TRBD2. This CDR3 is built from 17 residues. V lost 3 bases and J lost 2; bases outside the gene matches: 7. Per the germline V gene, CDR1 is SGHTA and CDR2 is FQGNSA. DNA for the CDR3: TGTGCCAGCAGCTTGAGACTAGCGGGACTCCTCACAGATACGCAGTATTTT. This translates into CASSLRLAGLLTDTQYF.

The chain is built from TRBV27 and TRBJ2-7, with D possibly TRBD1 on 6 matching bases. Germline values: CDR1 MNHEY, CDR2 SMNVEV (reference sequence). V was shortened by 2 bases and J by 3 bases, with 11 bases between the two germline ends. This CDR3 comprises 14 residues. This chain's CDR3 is CASSLRDTVYEQYF. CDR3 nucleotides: TGTGCCAGCAGTTTACGGGACACCGTCTACGAGCAGTACTTC.